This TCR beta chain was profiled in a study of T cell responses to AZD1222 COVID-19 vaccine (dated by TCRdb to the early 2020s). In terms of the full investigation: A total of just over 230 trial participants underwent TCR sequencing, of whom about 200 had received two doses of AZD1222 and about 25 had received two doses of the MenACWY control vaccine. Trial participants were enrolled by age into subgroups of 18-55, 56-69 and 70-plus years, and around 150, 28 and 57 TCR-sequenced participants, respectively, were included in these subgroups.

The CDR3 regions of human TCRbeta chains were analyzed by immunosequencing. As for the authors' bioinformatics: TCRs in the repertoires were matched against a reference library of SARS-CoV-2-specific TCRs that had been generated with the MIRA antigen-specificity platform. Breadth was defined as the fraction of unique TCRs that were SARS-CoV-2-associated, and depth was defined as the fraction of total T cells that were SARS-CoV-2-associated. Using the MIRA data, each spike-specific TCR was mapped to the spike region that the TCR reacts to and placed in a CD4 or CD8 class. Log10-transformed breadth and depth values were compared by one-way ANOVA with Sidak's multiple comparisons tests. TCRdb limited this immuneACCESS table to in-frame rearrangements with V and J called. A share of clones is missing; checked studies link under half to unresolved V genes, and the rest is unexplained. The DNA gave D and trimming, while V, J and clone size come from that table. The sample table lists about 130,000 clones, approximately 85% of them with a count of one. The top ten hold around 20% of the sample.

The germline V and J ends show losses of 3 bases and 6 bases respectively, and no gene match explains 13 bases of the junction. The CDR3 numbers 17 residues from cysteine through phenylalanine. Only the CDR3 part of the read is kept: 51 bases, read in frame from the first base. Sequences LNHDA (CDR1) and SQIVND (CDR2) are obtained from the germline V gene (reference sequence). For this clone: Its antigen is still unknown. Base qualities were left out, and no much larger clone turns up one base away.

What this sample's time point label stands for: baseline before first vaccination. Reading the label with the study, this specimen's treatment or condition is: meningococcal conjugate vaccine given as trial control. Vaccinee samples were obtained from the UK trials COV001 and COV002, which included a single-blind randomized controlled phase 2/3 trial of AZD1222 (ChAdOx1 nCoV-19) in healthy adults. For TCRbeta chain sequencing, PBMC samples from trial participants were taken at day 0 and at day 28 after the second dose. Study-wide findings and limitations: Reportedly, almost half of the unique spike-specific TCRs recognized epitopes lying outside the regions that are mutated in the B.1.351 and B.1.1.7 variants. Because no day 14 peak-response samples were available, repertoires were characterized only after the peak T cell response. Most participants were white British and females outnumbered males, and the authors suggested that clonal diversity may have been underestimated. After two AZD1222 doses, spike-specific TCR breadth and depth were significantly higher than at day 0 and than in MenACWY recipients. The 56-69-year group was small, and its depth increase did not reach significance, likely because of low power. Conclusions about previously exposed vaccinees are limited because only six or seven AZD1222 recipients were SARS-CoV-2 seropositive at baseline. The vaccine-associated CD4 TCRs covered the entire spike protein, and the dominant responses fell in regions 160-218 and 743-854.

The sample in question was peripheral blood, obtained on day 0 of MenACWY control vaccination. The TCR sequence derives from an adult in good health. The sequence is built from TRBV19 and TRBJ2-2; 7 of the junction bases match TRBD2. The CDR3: CASSIERLARRPGELFF. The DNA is TGTGCCAGTAGTATCGAGAGACTAGCTCGTCGACCCGGGGAGCTGTTTTTT.